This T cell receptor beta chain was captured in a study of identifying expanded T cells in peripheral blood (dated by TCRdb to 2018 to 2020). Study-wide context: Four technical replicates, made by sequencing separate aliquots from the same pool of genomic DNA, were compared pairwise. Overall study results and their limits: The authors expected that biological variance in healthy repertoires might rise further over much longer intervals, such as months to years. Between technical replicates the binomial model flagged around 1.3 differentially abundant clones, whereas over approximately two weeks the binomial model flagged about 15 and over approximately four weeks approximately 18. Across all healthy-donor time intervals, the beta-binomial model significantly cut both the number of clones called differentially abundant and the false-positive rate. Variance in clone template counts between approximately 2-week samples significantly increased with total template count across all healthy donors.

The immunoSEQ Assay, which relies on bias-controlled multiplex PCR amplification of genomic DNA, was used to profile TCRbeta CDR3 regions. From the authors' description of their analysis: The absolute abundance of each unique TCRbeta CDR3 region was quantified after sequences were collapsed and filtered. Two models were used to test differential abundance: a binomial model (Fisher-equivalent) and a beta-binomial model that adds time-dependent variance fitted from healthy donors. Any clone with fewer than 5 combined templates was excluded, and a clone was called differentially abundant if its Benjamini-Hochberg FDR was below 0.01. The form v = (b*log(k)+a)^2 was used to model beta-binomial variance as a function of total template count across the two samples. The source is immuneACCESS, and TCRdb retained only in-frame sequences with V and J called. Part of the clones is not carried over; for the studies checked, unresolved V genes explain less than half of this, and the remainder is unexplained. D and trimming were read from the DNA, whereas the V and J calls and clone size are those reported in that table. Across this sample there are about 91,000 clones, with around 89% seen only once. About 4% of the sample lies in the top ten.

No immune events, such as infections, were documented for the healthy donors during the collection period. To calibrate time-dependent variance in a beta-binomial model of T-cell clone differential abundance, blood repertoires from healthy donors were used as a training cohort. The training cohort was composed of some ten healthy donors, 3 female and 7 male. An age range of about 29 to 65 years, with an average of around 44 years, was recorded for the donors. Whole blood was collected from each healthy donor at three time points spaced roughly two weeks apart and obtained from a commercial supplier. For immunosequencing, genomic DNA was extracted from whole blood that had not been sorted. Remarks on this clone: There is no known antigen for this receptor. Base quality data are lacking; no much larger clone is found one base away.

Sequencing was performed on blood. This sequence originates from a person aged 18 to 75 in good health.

The nucleotide sequence reads TGTGCCAGCAGCGTAGGGATAGCGGGAAGCAATGAGCAGTTCTTC. It translates as CASSVGIAGSNEQFF. The sequence is built from TRBV9 and TRBJ2-1, with 8 bases matching TRBD2. According to the germline V gene, CDR1 reads SGDLS and CDR2 reads YYNGEE. Here V drops 0 bases and J drops 6 bases, and the junction holds 5 bases not matched to any gene. The CDR3 numbers 15 residues from cysteine through phenylalanine. The read is trimmed to its CDR3 DNA, 45 bases read in frame from base 1. The reference TRBV9 and TRBJ2-1 proteins fill in what lies around the CDR3, so the full variable domain reads DSGVTQTPKHLITATGQRVTLRCSPRSGDLSVYWYQQSLDQGLQFLIQYYNGEERAKGNILERFSAQQFPDLHSELNLSSLELGDSALYFCASSVGIAGSNEQFFGPGTRLTVL.